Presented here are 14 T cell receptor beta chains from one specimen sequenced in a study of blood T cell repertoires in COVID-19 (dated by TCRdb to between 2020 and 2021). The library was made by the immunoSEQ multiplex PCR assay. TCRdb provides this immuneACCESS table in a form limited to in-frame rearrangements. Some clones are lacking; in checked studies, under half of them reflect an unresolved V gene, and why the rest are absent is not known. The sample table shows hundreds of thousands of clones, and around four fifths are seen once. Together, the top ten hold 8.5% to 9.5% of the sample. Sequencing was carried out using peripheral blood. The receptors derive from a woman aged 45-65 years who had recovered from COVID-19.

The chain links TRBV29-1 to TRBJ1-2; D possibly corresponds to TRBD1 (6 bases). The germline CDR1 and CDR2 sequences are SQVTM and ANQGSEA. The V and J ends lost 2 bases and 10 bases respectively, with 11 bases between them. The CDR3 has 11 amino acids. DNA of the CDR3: TGCAGCGTTGAACAAGTGGGGGCCTACACCTTC. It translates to CSVEQVGAYTF.

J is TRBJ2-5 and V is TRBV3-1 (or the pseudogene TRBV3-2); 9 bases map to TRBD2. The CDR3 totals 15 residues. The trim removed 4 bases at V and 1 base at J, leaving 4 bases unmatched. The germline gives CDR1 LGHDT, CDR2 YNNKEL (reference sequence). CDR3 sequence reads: CASSPAGGAQETQYF. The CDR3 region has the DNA TGTGCCAGCAGCCCGGCGGGGGGGGCCCAAGAGACCCAGTACTTC.

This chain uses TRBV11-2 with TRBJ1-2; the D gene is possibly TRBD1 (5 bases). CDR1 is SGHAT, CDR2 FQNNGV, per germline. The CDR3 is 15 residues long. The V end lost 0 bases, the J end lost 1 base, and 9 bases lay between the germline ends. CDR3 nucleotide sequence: TGTGCCAGCAGCTTAGAAGGGGTGTTTAACTATGGCTACACCTTC. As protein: CASSLEGVFNYGYTF.

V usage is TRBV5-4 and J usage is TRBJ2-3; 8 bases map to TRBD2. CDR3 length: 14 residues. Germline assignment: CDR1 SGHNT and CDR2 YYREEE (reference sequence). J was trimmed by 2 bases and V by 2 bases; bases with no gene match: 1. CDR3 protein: CASSLAGATDTQYF. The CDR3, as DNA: TGTGCCAGCAGCTTAGCGGGGGCCACAGATACGCAGTATTTT.

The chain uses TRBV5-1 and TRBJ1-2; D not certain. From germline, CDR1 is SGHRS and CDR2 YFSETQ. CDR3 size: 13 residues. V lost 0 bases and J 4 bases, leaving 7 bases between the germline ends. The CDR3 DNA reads TGCGCCAGCAGCTTGGGTCACAGCTATGGCTACACCTTC. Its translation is CASSLGHSYGYTF. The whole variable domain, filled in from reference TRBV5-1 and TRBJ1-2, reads KAGVTQTPRYLIKTRGQQVTLSCSPISGHRSVSWYQQTPGQGLQFLFEYFSETQRNKGNFPGRFSGRQFSNSRSEMNVSTLELGDSALYLCASSLGHSYGYTFGSGTRLTVV.

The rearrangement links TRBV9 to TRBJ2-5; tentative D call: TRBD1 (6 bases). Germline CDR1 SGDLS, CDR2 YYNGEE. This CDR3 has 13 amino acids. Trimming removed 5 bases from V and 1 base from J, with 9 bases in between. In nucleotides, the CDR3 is TGTGCCAGCAGAAGGGACACCCAAGAGACCCAGTACTTC. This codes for CASRRDTQETQYF.

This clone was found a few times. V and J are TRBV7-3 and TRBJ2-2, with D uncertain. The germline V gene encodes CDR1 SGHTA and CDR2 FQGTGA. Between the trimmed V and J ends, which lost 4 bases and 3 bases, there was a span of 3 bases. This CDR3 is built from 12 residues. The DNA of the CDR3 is TGTGCCAGCAGCTCCGACACCGGGGAGCTGTTTTTT. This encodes CASSSDTGELFF.

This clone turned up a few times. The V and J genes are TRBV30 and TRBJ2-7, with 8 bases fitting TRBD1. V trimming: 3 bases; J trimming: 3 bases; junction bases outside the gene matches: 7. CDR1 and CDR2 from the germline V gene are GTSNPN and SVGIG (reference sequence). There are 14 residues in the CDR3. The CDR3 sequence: CAWRDTGGVYEQYF. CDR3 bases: TGTGCCTGGAGGGATACAGGGGGAGTCTACGAGCAGTACTTC. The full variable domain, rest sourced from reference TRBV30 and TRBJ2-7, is SQTIHQWPATLVQPVGSPLSLECTVEGTSNPNLYWYRQAAGRGLQLLFYSVGIGQISSEVPQNLSASRPQDRQFILSSKKLLLSDSGFYLCAWRDTGGVYEQYFGPGTRLTVT.

DNA for the CDR3: TGTGCCACTGGCAGGGGGGCCTACGAGCAGTACTTC. It encodes CATGRGAYEQYF. V and J are TRBV5-6 and TRBJ2-7; D is perhaps TRBD1 (7 bases). With 9 bases removed from V and 2 bases from J, the gap between germline ends came to 12 bases. The CDR3 runs 12 residues. Germline V gives CDR1 SGHDT, CDR2 YYEEEE.

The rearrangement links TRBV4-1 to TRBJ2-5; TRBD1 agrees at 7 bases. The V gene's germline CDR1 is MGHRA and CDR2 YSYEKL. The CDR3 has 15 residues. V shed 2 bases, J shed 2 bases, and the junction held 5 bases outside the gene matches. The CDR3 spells CASSQTPTGQETQYF. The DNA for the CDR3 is TGCGCCAGCAGCCAAACCCCGACAGGGCAAGAGACCCAGTACTTC.

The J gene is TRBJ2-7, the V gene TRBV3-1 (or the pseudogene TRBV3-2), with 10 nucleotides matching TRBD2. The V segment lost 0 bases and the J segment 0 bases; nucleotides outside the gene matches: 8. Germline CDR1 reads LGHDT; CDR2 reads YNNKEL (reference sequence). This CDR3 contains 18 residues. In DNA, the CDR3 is TGTGCCAGCAGCCAAGATCTAGCGGGGGCCGTAAGCTCCTACGAGCAGTACTTC. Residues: CASSQDLAGAVSSYEQYF.

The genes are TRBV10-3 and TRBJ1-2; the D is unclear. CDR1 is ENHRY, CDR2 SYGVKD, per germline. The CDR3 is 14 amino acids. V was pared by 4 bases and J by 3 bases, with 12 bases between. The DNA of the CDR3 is TGTGCCATCAGTGTTAATCTGGCTGACTATGGCTACACCTTC. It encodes CAISVNLADYGYTF.

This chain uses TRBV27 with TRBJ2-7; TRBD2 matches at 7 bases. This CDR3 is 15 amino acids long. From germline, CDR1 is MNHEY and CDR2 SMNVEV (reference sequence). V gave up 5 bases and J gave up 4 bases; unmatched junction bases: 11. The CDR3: CASSLGTTIPYEQYF. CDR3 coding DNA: TGTGCCAGCAGTCTCGGGACTACAATACCATACGAGCAGTACTTC.

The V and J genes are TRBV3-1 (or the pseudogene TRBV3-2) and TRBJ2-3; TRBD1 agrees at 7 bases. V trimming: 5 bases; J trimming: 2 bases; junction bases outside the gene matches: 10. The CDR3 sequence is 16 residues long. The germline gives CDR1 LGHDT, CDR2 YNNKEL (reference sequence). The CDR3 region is CASSDTGAPLTDTQYF. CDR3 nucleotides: TGTGCCAGCAGCGATACAGGGGCACCCCTCACAGATACGCAGTATTTT.